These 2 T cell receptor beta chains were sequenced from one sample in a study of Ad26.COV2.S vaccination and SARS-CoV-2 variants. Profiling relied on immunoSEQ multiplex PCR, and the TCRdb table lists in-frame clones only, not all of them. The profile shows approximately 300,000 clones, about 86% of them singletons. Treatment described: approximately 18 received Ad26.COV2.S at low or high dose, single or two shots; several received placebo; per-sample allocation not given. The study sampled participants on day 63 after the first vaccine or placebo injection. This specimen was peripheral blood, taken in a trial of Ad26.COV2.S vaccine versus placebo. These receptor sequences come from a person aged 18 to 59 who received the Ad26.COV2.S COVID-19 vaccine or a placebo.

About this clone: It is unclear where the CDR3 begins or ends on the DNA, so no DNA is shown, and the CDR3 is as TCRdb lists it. CDR3 loop: CRAVGTGNF. The chain recombines TRBV20-1 with TRBJ1-2. Germline V gene lookup returns CDR1 DFQATT and CDR2 SNEGSKA (reference sequence). The CDR3 totals 9 residues, both ends included.

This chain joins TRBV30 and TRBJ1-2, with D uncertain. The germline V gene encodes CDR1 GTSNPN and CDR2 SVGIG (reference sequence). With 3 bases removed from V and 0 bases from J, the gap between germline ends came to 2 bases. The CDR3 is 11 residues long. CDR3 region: CAWSPNYGYTF. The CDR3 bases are TGTGCCTGGAGCCCTAACTATGGCTACACCTTC.